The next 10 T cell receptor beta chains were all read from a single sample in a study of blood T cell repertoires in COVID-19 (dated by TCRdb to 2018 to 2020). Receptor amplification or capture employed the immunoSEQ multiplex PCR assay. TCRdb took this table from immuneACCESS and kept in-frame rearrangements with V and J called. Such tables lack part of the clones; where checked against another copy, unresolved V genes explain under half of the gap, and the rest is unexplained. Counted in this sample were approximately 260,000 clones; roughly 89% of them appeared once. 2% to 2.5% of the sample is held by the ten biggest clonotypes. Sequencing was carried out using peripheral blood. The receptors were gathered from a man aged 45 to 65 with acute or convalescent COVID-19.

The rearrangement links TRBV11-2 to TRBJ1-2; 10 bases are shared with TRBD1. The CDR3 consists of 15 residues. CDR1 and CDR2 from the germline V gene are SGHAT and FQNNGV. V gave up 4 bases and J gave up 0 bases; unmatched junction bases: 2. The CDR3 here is CASSSDRGTNYGYTF. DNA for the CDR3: TGTGCCAGCAGCTCGGACAGGGGGACTAACTATGGCTACACCTTC.

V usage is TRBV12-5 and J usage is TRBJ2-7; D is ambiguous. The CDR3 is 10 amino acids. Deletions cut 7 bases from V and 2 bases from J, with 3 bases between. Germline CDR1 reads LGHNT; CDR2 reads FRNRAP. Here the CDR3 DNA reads TGTGCTAGTGCCACCTACGAGCAGTACTTC. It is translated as CASATYEQYF.

The CDR3 loop is CASSIDRLDEQYF. The CDR3 nucleotides are TGTGCCAGCAGTATAGACAGGCTTGACGAGCAGTACTTC. The rearrangement joins TRBV6-5 to TRBJ2-7, with D perhaps TRBD1 (6 bases). Trimming took off 5 bases at V and 5 bases at J, with 13 bases between the two ends. The germline V gene has CDR1 MNHEY and CDR2 SVGAGI. The CDR3 sequence is 13 residues long.

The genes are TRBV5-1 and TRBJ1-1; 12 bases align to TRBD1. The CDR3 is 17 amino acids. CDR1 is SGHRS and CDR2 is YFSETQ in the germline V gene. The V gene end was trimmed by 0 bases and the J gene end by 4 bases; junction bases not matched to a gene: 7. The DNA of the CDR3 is TGCGCCAGCAGCTTGGAAGGGACAGGGGGCGTGAGCACTGAAGCTTTCTTT. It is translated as CASSLEGTGGVSTEAFF.

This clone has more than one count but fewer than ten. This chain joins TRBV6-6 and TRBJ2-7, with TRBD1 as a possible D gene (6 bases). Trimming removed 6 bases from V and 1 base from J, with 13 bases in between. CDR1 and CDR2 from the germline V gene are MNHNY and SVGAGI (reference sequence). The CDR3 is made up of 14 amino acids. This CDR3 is CASRRRQDSYEQYF. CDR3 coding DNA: TGTGCCAGCAGGCGACGACAGGATTCCTACGAGCAGTACTTC.

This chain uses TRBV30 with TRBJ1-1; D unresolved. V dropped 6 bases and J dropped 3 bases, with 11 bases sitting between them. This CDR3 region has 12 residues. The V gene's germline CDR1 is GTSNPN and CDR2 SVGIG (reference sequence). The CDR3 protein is CACPGRDTEAFF. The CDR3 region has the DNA TGTGCCTGCCCGGGAAGGGACACTGAAGCTTTCTTT.

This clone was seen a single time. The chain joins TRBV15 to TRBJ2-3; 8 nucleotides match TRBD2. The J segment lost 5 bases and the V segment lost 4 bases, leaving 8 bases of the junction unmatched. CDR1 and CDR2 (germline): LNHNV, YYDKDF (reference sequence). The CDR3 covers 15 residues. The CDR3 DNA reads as TGTGCCACCAGCACCGGGACTAGTGGTGTAGATACGCAGTATTTT. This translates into CATSTGTSGVDTQYF.

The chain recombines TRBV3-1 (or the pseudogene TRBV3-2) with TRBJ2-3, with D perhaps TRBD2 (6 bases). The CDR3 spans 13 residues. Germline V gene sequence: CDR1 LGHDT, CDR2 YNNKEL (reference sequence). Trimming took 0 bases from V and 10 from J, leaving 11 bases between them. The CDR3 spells CASSQEYGGSQYF. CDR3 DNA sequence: TGTGCCAGCAGCCAAGAGTATGGGGGGTCGCAGTATTTT.

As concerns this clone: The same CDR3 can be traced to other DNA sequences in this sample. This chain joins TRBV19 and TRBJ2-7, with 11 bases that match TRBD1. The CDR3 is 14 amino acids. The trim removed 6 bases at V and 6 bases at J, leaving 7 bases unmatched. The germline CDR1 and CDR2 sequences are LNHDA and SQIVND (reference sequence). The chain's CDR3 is CASRTGQGVGEQYF. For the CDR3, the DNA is TGTGCCAGTAGAACGGGACAGGGGGTCGGCGAGCAGTACTTC.

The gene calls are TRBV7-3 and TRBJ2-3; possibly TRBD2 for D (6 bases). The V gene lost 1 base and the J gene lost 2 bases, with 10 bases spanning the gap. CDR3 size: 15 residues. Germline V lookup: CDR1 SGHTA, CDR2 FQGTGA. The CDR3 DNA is TGTGCCAGCAGCTTAAGGCGGGAATCCACAGATACGCAGTATTTT. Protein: CASSLRRESTDTQYF.